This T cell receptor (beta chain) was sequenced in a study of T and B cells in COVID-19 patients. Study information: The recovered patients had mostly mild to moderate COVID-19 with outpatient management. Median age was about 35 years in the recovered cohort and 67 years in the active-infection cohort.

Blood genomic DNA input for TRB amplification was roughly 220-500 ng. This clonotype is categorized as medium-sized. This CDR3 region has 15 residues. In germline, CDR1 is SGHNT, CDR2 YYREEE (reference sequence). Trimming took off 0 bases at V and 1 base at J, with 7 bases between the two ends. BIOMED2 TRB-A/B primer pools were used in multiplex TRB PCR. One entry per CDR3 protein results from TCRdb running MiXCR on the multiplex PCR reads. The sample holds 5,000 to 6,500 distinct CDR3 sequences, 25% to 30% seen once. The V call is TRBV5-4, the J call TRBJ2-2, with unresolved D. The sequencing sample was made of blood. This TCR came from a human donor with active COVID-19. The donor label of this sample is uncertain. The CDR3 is CASSLAKKNTGELFF. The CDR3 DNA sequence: TGTGCCAGCAGCTTGGCCAAGAAGAACACCGGGGAGCTGTTTTTT. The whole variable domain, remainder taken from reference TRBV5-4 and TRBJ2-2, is ETGVTQSPTHLIKTRGQQVTLRCSSQSGHNTVSWYQQALGQGPQFIFQYYREEENGRGNFPPRFSGLQFPNYSSELNVNALELDDSALYLCASSLAKKNTGELFFGEGSRLTVL.